This T cell receptor beta chain was sequenced in a study of blood T cell repertoires in COVID-19. At the level of the study: Specimens from acute and convalescent COVID-19 originated in the United States, Italy and Spain. Nucleic acid was either cDNA or gDNA, and it came from T cells, B-cell-depleted T cells, or PBMCs.

Generated by immunoSEQ multiplex PCR, the TCRdb table keeps only in-frame clones and is missing some. The table has 340,000 or so clones, 87% seen once. Germline assignment: CDR1 LNHDA and CDR2 SQIVND (reference sequence). The CDR3 has 14 residues. With 6 bases clipped from V and 0 bases from J, the junction kept 5 bases outside the gene matches. The clonotype comes from a man in his fifties or sixties with active or convalescent COVID-19. The rearrangement uses TRBV19 and TRBJ2-7; 7 bases match TRBD1. Sample: peripheral blood. CDR3: CASSPTGDSYEQYF. For the CDR3, the DNA is TGTGCCAGTAGCCCCACAGGGGACTCCTACGAGCAGTACTTC.